This T cell receptor beta chain comes out of a study of blood T cells in healthy people across ages. As concerns this clonotype: Its antigen is undetermined.

Per the germline V gene, CDR1 is SGHTA and CDR2 is FQGNSA. The CDR3 has 14 residues. J gave up 9 bases and V 5 bases, and 7 bases lay outside the gene matches. Drawn from each donor were 8.5 to 10 milliliters of peripheral blood. In each sample, at least 7 million PBMCs were isolated. Study findings and constraints: Long-lived donors had more naive CD4+ cells and higher diversity than aged donors.

A second PCR of 7 to 11 cycles used a sample-barcoded 5' primer and a J-beta primer mix. No fewer than 3 million CDR3-containing paired-end reads came from each sample. TCRdb reprocessed the 5' RACE reads via MiXCR and lists one record per CDR3 protein. The data hold 1.5 million to 2 million distinct CDR3 sequences, with just under 50% observed a single time. The chain combines TRBV7-2 with TRBJ2-1; 10 bases match TRBD2. The receptor comes from a woman between 40 and 55 years old in good health. Sequencing was performed on blood. As DNA, the CDR3 is TGTGCCAGCAGCCCCCTAGCGGGGGTGGGTGAGCAGTTCTTC. Protein sequence: CASSPLAGVGEQFF. The variable domain in full, with the rest retrieved from reference TRBV7-2 and TRBJ2-1, is GAGVSQSPSNKVTEKGKDVELRCDPISGHTALYWYRQSLGQGLEFLIYFQGNSAPDKSGLPSDRFSAERTGGSVSTLTIQRTQQEDSAVYLCASSPLAGVGEQFFGPGTRLTVL.